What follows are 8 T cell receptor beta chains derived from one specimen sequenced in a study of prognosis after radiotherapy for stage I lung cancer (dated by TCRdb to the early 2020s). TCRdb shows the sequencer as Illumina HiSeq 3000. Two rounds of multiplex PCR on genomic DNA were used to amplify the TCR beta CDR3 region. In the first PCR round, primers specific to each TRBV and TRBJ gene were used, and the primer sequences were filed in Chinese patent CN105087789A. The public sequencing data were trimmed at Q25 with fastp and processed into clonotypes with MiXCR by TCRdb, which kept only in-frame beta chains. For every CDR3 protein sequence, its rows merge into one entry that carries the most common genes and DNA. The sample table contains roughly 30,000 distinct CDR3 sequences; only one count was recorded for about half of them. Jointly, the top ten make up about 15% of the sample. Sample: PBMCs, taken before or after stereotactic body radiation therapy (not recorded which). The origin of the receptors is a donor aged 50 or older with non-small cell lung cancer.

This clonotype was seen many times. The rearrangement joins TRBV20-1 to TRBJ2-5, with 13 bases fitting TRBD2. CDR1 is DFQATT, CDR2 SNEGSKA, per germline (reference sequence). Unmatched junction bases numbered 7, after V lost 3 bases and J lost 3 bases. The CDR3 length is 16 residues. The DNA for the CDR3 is TGCAGTGCTAGCAGACAAACTAGCGGGAGGGAAGAGACCCAGTACTTC. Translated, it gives CSASRQTSGREETQYF.

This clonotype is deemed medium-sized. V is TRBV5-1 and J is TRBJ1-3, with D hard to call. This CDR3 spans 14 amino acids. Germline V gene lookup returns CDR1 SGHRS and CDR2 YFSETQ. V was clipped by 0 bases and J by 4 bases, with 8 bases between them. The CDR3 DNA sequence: TGCGCCAGCAGCTTGGCGGGGATCGGAAACACCATATATTTT. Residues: CASSLAGIGNTIYF.

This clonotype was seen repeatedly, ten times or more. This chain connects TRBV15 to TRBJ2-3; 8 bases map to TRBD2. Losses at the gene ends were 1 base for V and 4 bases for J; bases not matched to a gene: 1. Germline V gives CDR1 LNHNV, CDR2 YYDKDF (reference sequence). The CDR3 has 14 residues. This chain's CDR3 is CATSRAGGADTQYF. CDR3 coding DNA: TGTGCCACCAGCAGAGCGGGAGGGGCAGATACGCAGTATTTT.

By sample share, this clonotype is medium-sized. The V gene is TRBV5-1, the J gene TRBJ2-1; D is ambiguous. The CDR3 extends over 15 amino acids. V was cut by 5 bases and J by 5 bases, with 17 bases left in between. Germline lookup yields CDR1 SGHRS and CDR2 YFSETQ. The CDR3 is CASRETVSFDNEQFF. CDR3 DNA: TGCGCCAGCAGGGAAACGGTGTCGTTTGACAATGAGCAGTTCTTC.

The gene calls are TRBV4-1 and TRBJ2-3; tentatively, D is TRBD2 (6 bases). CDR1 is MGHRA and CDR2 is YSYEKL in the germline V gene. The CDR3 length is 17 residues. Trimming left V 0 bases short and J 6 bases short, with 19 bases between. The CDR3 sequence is CASSQEETSRARDTQYF. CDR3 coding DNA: TGCGCCAGCAGCCAAGAGGAAACTAGCAGGGCAAGGGATACGCAGTATTTT.

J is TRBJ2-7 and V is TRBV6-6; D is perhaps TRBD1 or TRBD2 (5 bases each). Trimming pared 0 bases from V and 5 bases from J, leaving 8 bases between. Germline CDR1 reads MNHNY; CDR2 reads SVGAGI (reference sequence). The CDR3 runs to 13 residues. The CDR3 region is CASSYSGDDEQYF. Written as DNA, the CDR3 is TGTGCCAGCAGTTACTCGGGGGACGACGAGCAGTACTTC.

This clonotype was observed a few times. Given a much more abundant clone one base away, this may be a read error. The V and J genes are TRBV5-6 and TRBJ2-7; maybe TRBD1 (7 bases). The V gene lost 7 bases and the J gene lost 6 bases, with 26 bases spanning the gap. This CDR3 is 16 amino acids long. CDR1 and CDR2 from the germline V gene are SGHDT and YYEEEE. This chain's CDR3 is CASAPGGGRGVGEQYF. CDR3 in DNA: TGTGCCAGCGCCCCCGGAGGGGGCAGGGGAGTTGGCGAGCAGTACTTC. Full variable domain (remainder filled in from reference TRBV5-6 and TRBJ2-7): DAGVTQSPTHLIKTRGQQVTLRCSPKSGHDTVSWYQQALGQGPQFIFQYYEEEERQRGNFPDRFSGHQFPNYSSELNVNALLLGDSALYLCASAPGGGRGVGEQYFGPGTRLTVT.

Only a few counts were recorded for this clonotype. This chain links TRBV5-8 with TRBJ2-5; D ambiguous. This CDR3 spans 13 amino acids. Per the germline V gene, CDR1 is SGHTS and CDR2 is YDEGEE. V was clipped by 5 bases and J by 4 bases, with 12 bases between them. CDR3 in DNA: TGTGCCAGCAGTCCCCGGTTTGCAGAGACCCAGTACTTC. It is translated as CASSPRFAETQYF.